These T cell receptor beta chains were read from a single sample in a study of T cells of healthy individuals. From the 5' RACE reads, TCRdb called clonotypes with MiXCR, one entry per CDR3 protein. This table holds 55,000 to 65,000 distinct CDR3 sequences, around 15% found once. The source is a human donor in good health. The CDR3 runs from the conserved cysteine through the conserved F or W. D genes are given only for firm matches. Some rows have no size entry. The others give once, few or many, or a class for an expanded clone.

V	size	D	J	CDR3	DNA
TRBV27	many	TRBD1	TRBJ1-4	CASSRSSRQGPNEKLFF	TGTGCCAGCAGCCGATCCTCCCGACAGGGCCCTAATGAAAAACTGTTTTTT
TRBV28	few	.	TRBJ1-3	CASSTERSGNTIYF	TGTGCCAGCAGTACAGAGCGCTCTGGAAACACCATATATTTT
TRBV7-2	.	.	TRBJ1-5	CASSSYRSGRDQPQHF	TGTGCCAGCAGCTCGTATCGGTCAGGGAGGGATCAGCCCCAGCATTTT
TRBV12-3/TRBV12-4	many	.	TRBJ1-3	CALGRQNSGNTIYF	TGTGCCCTAGGTCGACAGAATTCTGGAAACACCATATATTTT
TRBV7-9	.	.	TRBJ1-5	CASSSSQGRNQPQHF	TGTGCCAGCAGCTCAAGCCAGGGGCGCAATCAGCCCCAGCATTTT
TRBV18	few	.	TRBJ2-2	CASSQATGELFF	TGTGCCAGCTCACAGGCAACCGGGGAGCTGTTTTTT
TRBV10-1	few	TRBD2	TRBJ2-3	CASSESKLAGVDTQYF	TGCGCCAGCAGTGAGTCGAAGCTAGCGGGGGTAGATACGCAGTATTTT
TRBV7-2	few	.	TRBJ1-3	CASSLERRNTIYF	TGTGCCAGCAGCTTGGAGCGGCGGAACACCATATATTTT
TRBV10-2	few	.	TRBJ1-5	CASSEAGGGNQPQHF	TGCGCCAGCAGTGAGGCGGGGGGGGGCAATCAGCCCCAGCATTTT
TRBV5-1	few	.	TRBJ2-7	CASSLRLYEQYF	TGCGCCAGCAGCTTAAGATTATACGAGCAGTACTTC
TRBV7-2	.	.	TRBJ1-2	CASSLDRTLNYGYTF	TGTGCCAGCAGCTTAGACAGAACTCTTAACTATGGCTACACCTTC
TRBV3-1	.	.	TRBJ2-7	CASSTLQPLKRIYEQYF	TGTGCCAGCAGCACATTACAGCCGTTAAAACGGATCTACGAGCAGTACTTC
TRBV18	many	TRBD1	TRBJ2-7	CASSPPILRQGPYEQYF	TGTGCCAGCTCACCACCGATCCTTAGACAGGGGCCTTACGAGCAGTACTTC
TRBV2	.	TRBD1	TRBJ2-3	CASSQDRVGTDTQYF	TGTGCCAGCAGCCAGGACAGGGTGGGCACAGATACGCAGTATTTT
TRBV28	many	.	TRBJ2-3	CASSTTRGFSTDTQYF	TGTGCCAGCAGCACGACTCGAGGGTTTAGCACAGATACGCAGTATTTT
TRBV5-1	many	.	TRBJ2-5	CASTDPRDFQETQYF	TGCGCCAGCACCGACCCGAGGGACTTCCAAGAGACCCAGTACTTC
TRBV29-1	few	.	TRBJ2-2	CSVGYPTGELFF	TGCAGCGTGGGGTACCCCACCGGGGAGCTGTTTTTT
TRBV11-1	many	.	TRBJ1-1	CASSLNIGLNTEAFF	TGTGCCAGCAGCTTGAACATCGGATTGAACACTGAAGCTTTCTTT
TRBV11-2	many	.	TRBJ1-1	CATGMGATFRARGLPEAFF	TGTGCCACCGGCATGGGAGCCACGTTCCGGGCCAGGGGTCTTCCTGAAGCTTTCTTT
TRBV5-1	few	TRBD2	TRBJ2-3	CASGPGLAGGRSDTQYF	TGCGCCAGCGGACCGGGACTAGCGGGGGGGCGATCAGATACGCAGTATTTT
TRBV9	.	.	TRBJ1-3	CASSVATSSGNTIYF	TGTGCCAGCAGCGTAGCTACGAGCTCTGGAAACACCATATATTTT
TRBV20-1	many	TRBD1	TRBJ2-5	CSARDHRGHGETQYF	TGCAGTGCTAGAGATCACAGGGGGCATGGAGAGACCCAGTACTTC
TRBV20-1	many	TRBD2	TRBJ2-1	CSARDPGLAGGLGEQFF	TGCAGTGCTAGAGACCCGGGACTAGCGGGGGGGTTGGGGGAGCAGTTCTTC
TRBV5-1	.	TRBD1	TRBJ2-5	CASSSQGNRETQYF	TGCGCCAGCAGCTCACAGGGGAATAGAGAGACCCAGTACTTC
TRBV24-1	.	.	TRBJ2-7	CATRGPNYEQYF	TGTGCCACCAGGGGACCCAACTACGAGCAGTACTTC
TRBV9	.	TRBD2	TRBJ2-7	CASSSLAGAAYEQYF	TGTGCCAGCAGCTCTCTAGCGGGAGCGGCTTACGAGCAGTACTTC
TRBV6-2/TRBV6-3	.	TRBD1	TRBJ2-6	CASSSERTGGYGANVLTF	TGTGCCAGCAGTTCGGAGAGGACAGGGGGCTATGGGGCCAACGTCCTGACTTTC
TRBV4-2	many	TRBD1	TRBJ1-2	CASSQDLTGATYGYTF	TGTGCCAGCAGCCAAGACCTGACAGGGGCGACCTATGGCTACACCTTC
TRBV29-1	.	.	TRBJ2-7	CSVEFGQNYEQYF	TGCAGCGTTGAATTCGGACAGAACTACGAGCAGTACTTC
TRBV6-2/TRBV6-3	few	.	TRBJ1-1	CASSHDEKNTEAFF	TGTGCCAGCAGCCACGATGAGAAGAACACTGAAGCTTTCTTT
TRBV10-3	.	.	TRBJ1-3	CAISEVISGNTIYF	TGTGCCATCAGTGAGGTCATCTCTGGAAACACCATATATTTT
TRBV4-1	.	.	TRBJ2-3	CASSQEEFGGTQYF	TGCGCCAGCAGCCAAGAGGAATTTGGTGGGACGCAGTATTTT
TRBV11-2	many	.	TRBJ2-1	CASSLEARLPNEQFF	TGTGCCAGCAGCTTAGAGGCACGTCTTCCTAATGAGCAGTTCTTC
TRBV20-1	.	.	TRBJ1-6	CSALSGGERSPLHF	TGCAGTGCTCTCTCGGGGGGGGAGCGTTCACCCCTCCACTTT
TRBV6-2/TRBV6-3	few	.	TRBJ2-1	CAIPRGTINEQFF	TGTGCCATTCCGAGGGGGACTATAAATGAGCAGTTCTTC
TRBV7-3	.	TRBD1	TRBJ1-1	CASSARDRDGAFF	TGTGCCAGCAGCGCCCGGGACAGGGACGGGGCTTTCTTT
TRBV28	many	TRBD1	TRBJ1-1	CASSPGTGTEAFF	TGTGCCAGCAGCCCCGGGACAGGGACTGAAGCTTTCTTT
TRBV24-1	.	.	TRBJ2-2	CATSPRKNTGELFF	TGTGCCACCAGTCCTCGGAAAAACACCGGGGAGCTGTTTTTT
TRBV19	many	.	TRBJ1-1	CASSNNRENAFF	TGTGCCAGTAGTAACAACCGCGAAAACGCTTTCTTT
TRBV20-1	.	TRBD2	TRBJ2-1	CSASLSGRGTYNEQFF	TGCAGTGCAAGCCTTTCCGGGAGGGGAACCTACAATGAGCAGTTCTTC
TRBV7-6	few	.	TRBJ2-5	CASRSRAGQETQYF	TGTGCCAGCAGGTCCAGGGCGGGACAAGAGACCCAGTACTTC
TRBV4-2	.	.	TRBJ2-7	CASSQDSRGRVSEQYF	TGTGCCAGCAGCCAAGATTCTAGGGGCAGGGTCAGCGAGCAGTACTTC
TRBV7-2	few	.	TRBJ1-5	CASGSRRASNQPQHF	TGTGCCAGCGGATCAAGGAGGGCTTCCAATCAGCCCCAGCATTTT
TRBV7-2	many	.	TRBJ2-1	CASSLTGSRWFF	TGTGCCAGCAGCTTAACAGGGAGTCGGTGGTTCTTC
TRBV28	many	TRBD2	TRBJ2-3	CASTSLAGGPPTDTQYF	TGTGCCAGCACCTCCTTAGCGGGGGGGCCTCCCACAGATACGCAGTATTTT
TRBV2	few	.	TRBJ1-1	CASTEGVGTEAFF	TGTGCCAGCACTGAGGGGGTCGGCACTGAAGCTTTCTTT
TRBV11-2	many	.	TRBJ2-5	CASSPGVGSGETQYF	TGTGCCAGCAGCCCCGGAGTGGGCTCGGGAGAGACCCAGTACTTC
TRBV9	many	.	TRBJ2-1	CASSVKGGNEQFF	TGTGCCAGCAGCGTAAAGGGGGGCAATGAGCAGTTCTTC
TRBV7-6	.	TRBD2	TRBJ2-3	CASSPGSGGPTDTQYF	TGTGCCAGCAGCCCAGGTAGCGGGGGTCCCACAGATACGCAGTATTTT
TRBV20-1	medium-sized	.	TRBJ1-1	CSAQAGSGTEAFF	TGCAGTGCGCAAGCAGGGTCGGGCACTGAAGCTTTCTTT
TRBV5-1	many	.	TRBJ2-5	CASSLREGGLQETQYF	TGCGCCAGCAGCTTGAGGGAGGGGGGTCTCCAAGAGACCCAGTACTTC
TRBV14	many	.	TRBJ2-4	CASSQDIPAKNIQYF	TGTGCCAGCAGCCAAGACATCCCGGCCAAAAACATTCAGTACTTC
TRBV6-6	.	.	TRBJ1-5	CASSRTGTNQPQHF	TGTGCCAGCAGCCGTACCGGGACGAATCAGCCCCAGCATTTT
TRBV11-2	.	.	TRBJ2-7	CASSPDRRRESEQYF	TGTGCCAGCAGCCCCGACCGAAGGAGGGAGTCCGAGCAGTACTTC
TRBV15	.	.	TRBJ2-3	CATSREASTDTQYF	TGTGCCACCAGCAGAGAGGCTAGCACAGATACGCAGTATTTT
TRBV4-2	.	.	TRBJ2-2	CASSQSASSTGELFF	TGTGCCAGCAGCCAATCCGCTAGCAGCACCGGGGAGCTGTTTTTT
TRBV5-4	.	TRBD1	TRBJ1-1	CASSLERGRNTEAFF	TGTGCCAGCAGCTTGGAGAGGGGGCGGAACACTGAAGCTTTCTTT
TRBV4-1	many	.	TRBJ1-1	CASSQDRRGPAGTEAFF	TGCGCCAGCAGCCAAGATCGCCGGGGACCGGCGGGCACTGAAGCTTTCTTT
TRBV27	.	.	TRBJ2-5	CASGGGFGTAETQYF	TGTGCCAGTGGGGGGGGTTTTGGGACAGCGGAGACCCAGTACTTC
TRBV5-5	many	.	TRBJ1-2	CASSPDPDIMDYGYTF	TGTGCCAGCAGCCCCGACCCAGATATTATGGACTATGGCTACACCTTC